This TCR beta chain originates from a study of T cell responses to AZD1222 COVID-19 vaccine. The method was immunoSEQ multiplex PCR; TCRdb's version includes in-frame clones alone and lacks a portion of them. There are around 100,000 clones in the sample; roughly four fifths occur only once, and around a tenth lies in the top ten. The receptor comes from an adult in good health. This specimen consisted of peripheral blood, obtained on day 0 of AZD1222 vaccination.

The CDR3, as DNA: TGTGCCAGCAGCCGGACGGGGAGCACAGATACGCAGTATTTT. Protein product: CASSRTGSTDTQYF. The gene calls are TRBV7-3 and TRBJ2-3; possible D gene TRBD2, 5 bases. Trimming cost V 5 bases and J 0 bases, with 9 bases left between them. The CDR3 is made up of 14 amino acids. Germline CDR1 reads SGHTA; CDR2 reads FQGTGA.